This T cell receptor beta chain comes out of a study of cytomegalovirus exposure and HLA in healthy donors. For the study at large: Counted in an early data release were roughly 81 million unique TCRs from HLA-typed donors. Among the 398 genotyped donors, approximately 81% were placed in the Caucasian-associated ancestry cluster. General study findings and limits: In terms of immune exposure information, only CMV serostatus was available. Listed as cytomegalovirus-associated were roughly 180 TCR beta chains.

Germline assignment: CDR1 LNHDA and CDR2 SQIVND (reference sequence). The CDR3 sequence is 19 residues long. J lost 5 bases, V lost 6 bases, and 17 bases had no gene match. The PCR employed 60 Vbeta primers together with 13 Jbeta primers. Clones were read by immunoSEQ multiplex PCR, and TCRdb kept only the in-frame ones, dropping some. The table includes more than 85,000 clones, 69% detected once. Of note for this clone: What it recognizes is unknown.

The clonotype was recovered from a man under 40 in good health and CMV-seronegative. The sample taken for sequencing was PBMCs. The gene calls are TRBV19 and TRBJ2-3; 13 bases align to TRBD2. The CDR3 loop reads CASSPWGTSGRVWEDTQYF. CDR3 nucleotide sequence: TGTGCCAGTAGCCCTTGGGGTACTAGCGGGAGGGTTTGGGAAGATACGCAGTATTTT.